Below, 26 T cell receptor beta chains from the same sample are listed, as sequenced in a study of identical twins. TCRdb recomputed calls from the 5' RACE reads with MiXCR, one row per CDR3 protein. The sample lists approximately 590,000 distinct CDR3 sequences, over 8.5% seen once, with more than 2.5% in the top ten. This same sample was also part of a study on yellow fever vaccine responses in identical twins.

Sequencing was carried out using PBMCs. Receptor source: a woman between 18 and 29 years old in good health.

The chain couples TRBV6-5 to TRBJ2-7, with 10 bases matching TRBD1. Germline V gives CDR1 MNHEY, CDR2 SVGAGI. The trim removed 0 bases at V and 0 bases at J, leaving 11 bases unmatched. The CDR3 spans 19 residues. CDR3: CASSYSYETGGYSSYEQYF. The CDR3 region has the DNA TGTGCCAGCAGTTACTCGTATGAGACAGGGGGCTATAGCTCCTACGAGCAGTACTTC.

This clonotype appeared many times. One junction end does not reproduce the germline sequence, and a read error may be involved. CDR3 loop: CSVEDSSYNEQFF. The CDR3 region has the DNA TGCAGCGTCGAAGACAGTTCCTACAATGAGCAGTTCTTC. V gene TRBV29-1 combines with J gene TRBJ2-1; tentative D call: TRBD1 (5 bases). This CDR3 region has 13 residues. Germline V lookup: CDR1 SQVTM, CDR2 ANQGSEA.

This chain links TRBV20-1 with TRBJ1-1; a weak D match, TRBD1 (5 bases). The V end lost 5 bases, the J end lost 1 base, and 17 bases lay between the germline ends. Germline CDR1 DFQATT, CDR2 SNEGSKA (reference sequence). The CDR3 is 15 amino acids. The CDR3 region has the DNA TGCAGTGCTGGAGGACACTCCGAAGGGAACACTGAAGCTTTCTTT. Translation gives CSAGGHSEGNTEAFF.

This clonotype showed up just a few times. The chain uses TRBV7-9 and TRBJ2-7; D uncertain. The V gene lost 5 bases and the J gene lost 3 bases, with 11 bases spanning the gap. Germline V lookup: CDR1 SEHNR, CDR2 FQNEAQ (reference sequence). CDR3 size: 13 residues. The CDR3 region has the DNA TGTGCCAGCAGCCCCCCCCGACTCTACGAGCAGTACTTC. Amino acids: CASSPPRLYEQYF. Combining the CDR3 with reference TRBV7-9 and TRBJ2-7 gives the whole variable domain DTGVSQNPRHKITKRGQNVTFRCDPISEHNRLYWYRQTLGQGPEFLTYFQNEAQLEKSRLLSDRFSAERPKGSFSTLEIQRTEQGDSAMYLCASSPPRLYEQYFGPGTRLTVT.

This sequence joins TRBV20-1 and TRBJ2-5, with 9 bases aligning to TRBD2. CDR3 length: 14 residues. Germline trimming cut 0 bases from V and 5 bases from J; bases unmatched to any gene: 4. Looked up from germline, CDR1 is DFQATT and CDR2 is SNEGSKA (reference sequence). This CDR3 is CSARDGTSWETQYF. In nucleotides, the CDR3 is TGCAGTGCTAGAGACGGGACTAGCTGGGAGACCCAGTACTTC.

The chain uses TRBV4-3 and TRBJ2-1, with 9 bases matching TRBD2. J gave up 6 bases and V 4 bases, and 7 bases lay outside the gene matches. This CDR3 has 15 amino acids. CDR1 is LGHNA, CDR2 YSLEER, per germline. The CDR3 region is CASSRIAGDPNEQFF. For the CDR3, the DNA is TGCGCCAGCAGCCGAATAGCGGGAGACCCCAATGAGCAGTTCTTC.

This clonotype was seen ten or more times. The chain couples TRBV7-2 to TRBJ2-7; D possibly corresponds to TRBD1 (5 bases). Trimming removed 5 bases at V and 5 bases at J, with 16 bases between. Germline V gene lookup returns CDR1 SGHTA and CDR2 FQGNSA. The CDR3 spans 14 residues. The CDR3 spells CASSPPDSWDEQYF. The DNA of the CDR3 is TGTGCCAGCAGCCCCCCCGACAGTTGGGACGAGCAGTACTTC. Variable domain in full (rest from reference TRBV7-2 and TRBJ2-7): GAGVSQSPSNKVTEKGKDVELRCDPISGHTALYWYRQSLGQGLEFLIYFQGNSAPDKSGLPSDRFSAERTGGSVSTLTIQRTQQEDSAVYLCASSPPDSWDEQYFGPGTRLTVT.

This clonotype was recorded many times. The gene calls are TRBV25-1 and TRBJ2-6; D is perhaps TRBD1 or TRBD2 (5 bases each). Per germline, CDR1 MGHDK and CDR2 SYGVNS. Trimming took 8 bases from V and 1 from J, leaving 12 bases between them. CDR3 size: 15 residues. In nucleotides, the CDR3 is TGTGCCAGCTCTCCCGAGGGGTCTGGGGCCAACGTCCTGACTTTC. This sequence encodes CASSPEGSGANVLTF.

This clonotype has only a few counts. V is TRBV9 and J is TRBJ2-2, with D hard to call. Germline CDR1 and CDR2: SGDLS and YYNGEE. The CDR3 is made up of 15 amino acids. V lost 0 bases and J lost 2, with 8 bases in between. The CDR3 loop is CASSVASRNTGELFF. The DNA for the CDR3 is TGTGCCAGCAGCGTAGCTTCCAGAAACACCGGGGAGCTGTTTTTT. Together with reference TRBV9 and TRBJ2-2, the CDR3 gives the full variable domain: DSGVTQTPKHLITATGQRVTLRCSPRSGDLSVYWYQQSLDQGLQFLIQYYNGEERAKGNILERFSAQQFPDLHSELNLSSLELGDSALYFCASSVASRNTGELFFGEGSRLTVL.

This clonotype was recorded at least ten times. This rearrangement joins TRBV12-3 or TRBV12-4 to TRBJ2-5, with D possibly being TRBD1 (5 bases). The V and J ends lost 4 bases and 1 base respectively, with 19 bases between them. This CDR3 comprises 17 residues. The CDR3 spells CASSSLTGIITQETQYF. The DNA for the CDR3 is TGTGCCAGCAGTTCCCTTACAGGAATCATTACCCAAGAGACCCAGTACTTC.

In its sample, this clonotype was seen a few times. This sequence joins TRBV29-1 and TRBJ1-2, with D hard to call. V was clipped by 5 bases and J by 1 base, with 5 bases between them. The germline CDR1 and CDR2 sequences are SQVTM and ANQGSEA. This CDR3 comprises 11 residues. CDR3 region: CSVSSNYGYTF. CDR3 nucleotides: TGCAGCGTTTCAAGTAACTATGGCTACACCTTC. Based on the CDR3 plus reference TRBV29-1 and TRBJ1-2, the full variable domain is SAVISQKPSRDICQRGTSLTIQCQVDSQVTMMFWYRQQPGQSLTLIATANQGSEATYESGFVIDKFPISRPNLTFSTLTVSNMSPEDSSIYLCSVSSNYGYTFGSGTRLTVV.

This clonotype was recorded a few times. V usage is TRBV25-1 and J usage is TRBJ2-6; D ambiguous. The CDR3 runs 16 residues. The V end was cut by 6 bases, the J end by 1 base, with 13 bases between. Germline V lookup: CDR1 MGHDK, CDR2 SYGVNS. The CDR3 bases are TGTGCCAGCAGAGGTCGGGCCCCTTCTGGGGCCAACGTCCTGACTTTC. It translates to CASRGRAPSGANVLTF.

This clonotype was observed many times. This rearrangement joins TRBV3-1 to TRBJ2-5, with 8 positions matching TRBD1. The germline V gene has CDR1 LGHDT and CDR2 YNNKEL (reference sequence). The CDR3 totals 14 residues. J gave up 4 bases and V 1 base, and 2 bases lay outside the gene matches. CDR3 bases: TGTGCCAGCAGCCAAGGCAGGGGGCGAGAGACCCAGTACTTC. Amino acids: CASSQGRGRETQYF.

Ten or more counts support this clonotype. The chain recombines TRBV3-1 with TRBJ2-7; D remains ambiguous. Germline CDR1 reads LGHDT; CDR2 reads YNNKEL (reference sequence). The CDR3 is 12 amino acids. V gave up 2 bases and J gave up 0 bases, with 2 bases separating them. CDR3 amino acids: CASSQSSYEQYF. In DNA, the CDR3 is TGTGCCAGCAGCCAAAGCTCCTACGAGCAGTACTTC.

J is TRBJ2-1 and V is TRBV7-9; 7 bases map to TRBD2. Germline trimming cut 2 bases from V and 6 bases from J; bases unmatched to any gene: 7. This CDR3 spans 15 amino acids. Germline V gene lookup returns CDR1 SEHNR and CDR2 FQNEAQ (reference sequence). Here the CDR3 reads CASSLYLAEVNEQFF. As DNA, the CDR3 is TGTGCCAGCAGCTTATATCTAGCGGAGGTCAATGAGCAGTTCTTC.

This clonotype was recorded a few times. CDR3 in DNA: TGTGCCAGCAGCGTAGCTGTCGGGGGGGCCTCCTACAATGAGCAGTTCTTC. Its translation: CASSVAVGGASYNEQFF. The chain employs TRBV9 and TRBJ2-1, with TRBD2 identical over 8 bases. The CDR3 spans 17 residues. V lost 0 bases to trimming and J lost 0 bases; unmatched junction nucleotides: 5. Germline lookup yields CDR1 SGDLS and CDR2 YYNGEE.

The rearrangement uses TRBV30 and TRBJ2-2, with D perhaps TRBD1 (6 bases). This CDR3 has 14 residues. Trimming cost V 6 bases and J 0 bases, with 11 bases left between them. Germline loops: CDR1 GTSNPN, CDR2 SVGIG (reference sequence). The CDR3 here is CACGTFPNTGELFF. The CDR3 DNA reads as TGTGCCTGTGGGACATTCCCGAACACCGGGGAGCTGTTTTTT. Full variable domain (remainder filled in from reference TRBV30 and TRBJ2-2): SQTIHQWPATLVQPVGSPLSLECTVEGTSNPNLYWYRQAAGRGLQLLFYSVGIGQISSEVPQNLSASRPQDRQFILSSKKLLLSDSGFYLCACGTFPNTGELFFGEGSRLTVL.

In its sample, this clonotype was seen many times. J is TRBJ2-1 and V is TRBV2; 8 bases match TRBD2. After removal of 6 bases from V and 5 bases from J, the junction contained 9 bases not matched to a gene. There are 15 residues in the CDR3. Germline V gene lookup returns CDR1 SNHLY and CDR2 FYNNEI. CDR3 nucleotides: TGTGCCAGCAGGCTAGACGGGGGGGCCGACAATGAGCAGTTCTTC. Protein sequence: CASRLDGGADNEQFF.

CDR3 in DNA: TGCAGTTTGGGAGGGTCCATTACTGAAGCTTTCTTT. It translates to CSLGGSITEAFF. This chain links TRBV20-1 with TRBJ1-1; unclear D gene. V lost 8 bases, J lost 5 bases, and 15 bases lay in between. The CDR3 extends over 12 amino acids. Germline CDR1 and CDR2: DFQATT and SNEGSKA (reference sequence).

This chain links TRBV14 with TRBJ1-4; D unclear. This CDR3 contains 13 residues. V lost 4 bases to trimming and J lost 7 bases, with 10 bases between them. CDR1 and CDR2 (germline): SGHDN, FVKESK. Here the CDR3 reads CASSPIPGEKLFF. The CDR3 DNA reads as TGTGCCAGCAGCCCCATCCCTGGTGAAAAACTGTTTTTT. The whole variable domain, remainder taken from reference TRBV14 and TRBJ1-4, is EAGVTQFPSHSVIEKGQTVTLRCDPISGHDNLYWYRRVMGKEIKFLLHFVKESKQDESGMPNNRFLAERTGGTYSTLKVQPAELEDSGVYFCASSPIPGEKLFFGSGTQLSVL.

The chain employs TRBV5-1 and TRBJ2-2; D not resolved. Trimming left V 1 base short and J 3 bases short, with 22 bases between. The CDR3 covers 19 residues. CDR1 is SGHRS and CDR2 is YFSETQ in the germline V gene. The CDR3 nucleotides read TGCGCCAGCAGCTTGTTTTCAGGAGCGACCATACCCTACACCGGGGAGCTGTTTTTT. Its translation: CASSLFSGATIPYTGELFF.

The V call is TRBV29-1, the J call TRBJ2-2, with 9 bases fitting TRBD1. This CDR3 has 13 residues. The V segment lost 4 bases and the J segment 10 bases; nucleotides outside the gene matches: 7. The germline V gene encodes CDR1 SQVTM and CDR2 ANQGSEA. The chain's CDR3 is CSVATGGRVELFF. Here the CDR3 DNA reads TGCAGCGTTGCGACAGGGGGTCGGGTGGAGCTGTTTTTT.

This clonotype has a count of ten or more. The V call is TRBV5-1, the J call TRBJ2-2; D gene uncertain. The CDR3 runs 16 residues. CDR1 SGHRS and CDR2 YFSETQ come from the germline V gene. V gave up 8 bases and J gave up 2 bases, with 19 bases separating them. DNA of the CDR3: TGCGCCAGTAACTCTTCGGGTAGCCTAAACACCGGGGAGCTGTTTTTT. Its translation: CASNSSGSLNTGELFF.

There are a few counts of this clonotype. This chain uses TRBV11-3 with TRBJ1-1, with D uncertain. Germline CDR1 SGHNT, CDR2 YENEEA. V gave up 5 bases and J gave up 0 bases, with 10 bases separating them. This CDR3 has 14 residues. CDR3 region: CASSPGGMNTEAFF. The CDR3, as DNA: TGTGCCAGCAGCCCAGGTGGGATGAACACTGAAGCTTTCTTT.

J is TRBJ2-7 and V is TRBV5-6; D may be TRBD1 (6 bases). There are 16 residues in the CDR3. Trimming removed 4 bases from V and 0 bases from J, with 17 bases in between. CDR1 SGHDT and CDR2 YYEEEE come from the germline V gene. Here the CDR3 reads CASSPLAGGSSYEQYF. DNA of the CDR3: TGTGCCAGCAGCCCCCTTGCTGGGGGCAGCTCCTACGAGCAGTACTTC. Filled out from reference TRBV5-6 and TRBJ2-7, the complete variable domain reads DAGVTQSPTHLIKTRGQQVTLRCSPKSGHDTVSWYQQALGQGPQFIFQYYEEEERQRGNFPDRFSGHQFPNYSSELNVNALLLGDSALYLCASSPLAGGSSYEQYFGPGTRLTVT.

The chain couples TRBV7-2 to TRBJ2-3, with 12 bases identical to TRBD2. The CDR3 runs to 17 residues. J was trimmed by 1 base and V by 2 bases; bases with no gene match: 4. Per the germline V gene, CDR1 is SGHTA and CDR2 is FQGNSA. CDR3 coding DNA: TGTGCCAGCAGCTTAACTAGCGGGAGGTCGGGCACAGATACGCAGTATTTT. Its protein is CASSLTSGRSGTDTQYF. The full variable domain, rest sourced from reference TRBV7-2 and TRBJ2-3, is GAGVSQSPSNKVTEKGKDVELRCDPISGHTALYWYRQSLGQGLEFLIYFQGNSAPDKSGLPSDRFSAERTGGSVSTLTIQRTQQEDSAVYLCASSLTSGRSGTDTQYFGPGTRLTVL.